Described below is a single TCR beta chain sequence and its context. There is no known antigen for this receptor. Base qualities were left out, and no much larger clone turns up one base away. The sample belongs to a study of cytomegalovirus exposure and HLA in healthy donors (dated 2017 in TCRdb). With regard to the full study: In an earlier analysis of roughly 500 of the donors, 276 Gb of sequence data and 90 million to 120 million unique TCR beta sequences from about 190 million T cells were reported. Around 330 gigabases of sequencing data and tens of millions of unique TCR sequences made up an early release that covered over 550 HLA-typed donors. The genetic ancestry cluster associated with self-reported Caucasian donors included about 81% of the approximately 430 genotyped donors. The study aimed to test whether signatures of past pathogen exposure could be identified by cataloging public T cell receptors. The T cell repertoires of 700 or so subjects were profiled by immunosequencing and related to cytomegalovirus serostatus. Along with the roughly 670-subject first cohort, a separate validation cohort of around 110 different subjects was used. To predict cytomegalovirus infection status, the study brought together high-throughput TCR immunosequencing, statistical association of individual TCRs with disease status, and machine learning. A later analysis re-examined previously published TCR beta repertoires from roughly 720 donors and added high-resolution HLA genotyping to investigate patterns of TCR occurrence. In the later analysis, no new phenotypic data were used to find candidate immune exposures; instead, reliance was placed on TCR beta sequences and their occurrence across donors. To decide whether each TCR beta V gene segment behaved as functional or pseudogenic, an earlier analysis of approximately 620 of the donors relied on high-throughput TCR beta sequencing. Donor age, sex, ethnicity and CMV serostatus were compiled together with the repertoire data. Genome-wide SNP genotypes for about three fifths of the roughly 700 donors were used in a later genetic analysis, which treated that subset as a discovery cohort. Every repertoire in the discovery cohort had been generated on one and the same sequencing platform. HLA typing covered class I and class II loci at four-digit resolution. The number of typed donors differed by locus: about 620-630 for A, B, C, DRB1 and DQB1; some 540 for DQA1; 606 for DPA1; and about 450 for DPB1. Four to six DR-DQ haplotypes were handled as single units for association and clustering, since linkage in the cohort was strong. Among some 400 genotyped donors of the cohort, an average of approximately 220,000 unique TCR beta nucleotide sequences was sequenced per donor, of which 15% to 20% were non-productive.

Deletion took 0 bases off V and 2 bases off J, with a span of 5 bases between the germline ends. CDR1 and CDR2 were assigned from the germline V gene as SGHDT and YYEEEE. The CDR3, cysteine through phenylalanine, is 13 amino acids long. Only CDR3 DNA is held: 39 bases, read in frame from base 1. The method was the immunoSEQ multiplex PCR assay. For the multiplex PCR, a mixture combining 60 forward primers for TCR Vbeta segments and 13 reverse primers for TCR Jbeta segments was used. The CDR3 region of rearranged TCR beta genes was amplified from genomic DNA by a multiplex PCR assay. The Illumina HiSeq System was used to sequence the amplified TCR beta libraries as 87-base-pair reads. The original methods were these. A later analysis tallied around 80 million unique TCR beta chains across the 666 repertoires, and approximately 12 million of those chains were shared by two or more donors. Raw reads were error-corrected and collapsed into unique sequences with a nearest-neighbor algorithm that merged closely related sequences to remove PCR and sequencing errors. V, D and J gene segments were assigned by aligning CDR3 sequences to IMGT reference sequences. Each retained sequence needed at least a six-nucleotide match to both a V gene segment and a J gene segment. A rearrangement counted as productive if the CDR3 had no stop codons and remained in frame with V and J, and every other rearrangement counted as non-productive. Following IMGT convention, CDR3 was defined as the stretch from the second conserved V-encoded cysteine up to the conserved J-encoded phenylalanine. The earlier analysis of some 540 of the donors excluded any sequence lacking an unambiguous match to a single V gene segment. In an earlier analysis of approximately 550 of the donors, V segments were called functional above 56.7% productive rearrangements and were called segregating when the between-donor standard deviation exceeded 5%. A statistical classification framework was built for diagnosing cytomegalovirus status from the catalog of TCR beta chain sequences. A later analysis assigned V and J genes by comparing TCR nucleotide sequences with IMGT/GENE-DB human TR gene sequences. In a later analysis, CDR3 sequences and most-parsimonious VDJ recombination scenarios were assigned using the TCRdist pipeline. In a later analysis, each TCR beta chain was defined by its CDR3 amino acid sequence together with its V-gene family, and reads lacking a unique V-gene family were excluded. A later analysis removed 500 to 650 highly shared, low-generation-probability nucleotide sequences to deal with suspected cross-contamination and a sequencing artifact. For each public chain, a later analysis derived a clonal expansion index from normalized ranks of inferred template counts within each repertoire. In a later analysis, generation probabilities were computed using a VDJ recombination model fitted to out-of-frame rearrangements, and the results were checked against IGoR. In a later analysis, TCR-TCR, TCR-HLA and TCR-CMV co-occurrence was scored with hypergeometric tests, and a repertoire-size bias correction was applied to TCR pairs. False discovery rates were estimated in a later analysis by permuting HLA or CMV assignments 20 times. In a later analysis, co-occurring TCRs were grouped using DBSCAN, and TCRdist sequence similarity was added for clustering within HLA-allele-positive subsets. Co-occurrence clustering excluded repertoires with fewer than 30,000 or more than 120,000 public chains, plus five with anomalous nucleotide sharing. Held by TCRdb, this immuneACCESS table contains in-frame sequences only and omits some clones. Under half of the omission traces to an unresolved V gene where checked; the cause of the rest is unknown. That table furnishes V, J and clone size, whereas the DNA furnished D and trimming. In this sample the table shows some 200,000 clones, 75% to 90% of which occur a single time. Of the sample, 6.5% is held by the ten largest clones.

Overall study outcomes, separate from this receptor: It was suggested by the authors that the approach could potentially be generalized to other disease states and immunological phenotypes. A cluster of highly shared sequence variants was judged likely to represent a technical artifact of the sequencing pipeline. HLA typing was unavailable for some donors at each locus, so association tests used only the typed subset. A later analysis found that TCR association rates varied across HLA loci, with DRB1 alleles showing the most associated TCRs and HLA-C alleles the fewest. The only immune exposure information available for the cohort was CMV serostatus. Specific HLA alleles were associated with about 17,000 TCR beta sequences at a false discovery rate of 0.05 in a later analysis. A further reported finding was that TCR beta sequences accurately predicted the HLA-A and HLA-B alleles for most subjects in the first cohort. In the study, around 150 TCR beta chains were listed as associated with cytomegalovirus. Compared with equally common non-associated chains, HLA-associated TCR beta chains in a later analysis were more clonally expanded and had lower generation probabilities. The 87-base-pair reads could not distinguish some IMGT-functional V segments, including TRBV6-2 and TRBV6-3, so those segments were excluded. Correlated functional status among segregating V segments might be attributable to linkage disequilibrium, but an unknown experimental factor could not be ruled out. Compared with the 666-donor mean, donors in an Asian-associated ancestry cluster had fewer N-insertions in productive TCRs, according to a later genetic analysis. Sequencing depth was assumed to be roughly uniform across donors in the presence/absence analyses, though that assumption may not hold. A few of the identified cytomegalovirus-associated TCR beta chains were confirmed in vitro to be specific for cytomegalovirus antigens. While some public TCRs were present in many individuals, most TCR sequences turned up only very rarely across donors. In a later analysis, several top co-occurrence clusters were reported to appear linked to parvovirus B19, influenza, CMV and Epstein-Barr virus. Strong co-occurrence of HLA alleles, especially DR and DQ, made assigning TCR associations to individual alleles difficult. V-gene and J-gene trimming of TCR beta chains was associated with a missense DCLRE1C variant in a later genetic analysis, and the association was replicated in an independent cohort. The cohort was sequenced for TCR beta chains only, and without alpha or paired-chain data the features that could be detected were limited. Because counts were too low, under 20 rarely observed V segments, including chromosome 9 orphons, were left out of the earlier analysis of approximately 500 of the donors. According to a later analysis, most CMV-associated TCR beta chains appeared to be HLA-restricted, and the HLA associations seemed to be driven largely by CMV exposure. Broadly in line with IMGT annotations, most TCR beta V segments showed up in productive rearrangements about 90% or about 30% of the time in an earlier analysis of 450 to 750 of the donors. The classifier was reported to diagnose cytomegalovirus status with high specificity and sensitivity in both the original and validation cohorts.

The cohort comprised 550 to 700 healthy bone marrow donors. Cohort members were all nominally healthy when sampled, although unrecorded immune exposures were likely present. The donor tested CMV seropositive, placing the donor among the 250 to 300 seropositive members of the cohort. Every donor gave a peripheral blood sample, and the peripheral blood mononuclear cells from that sample were used for TCR beta sequencing. Genomic DNA extraction from the blood cell samples was performed with the Qiagen DNeasy Blood Extraction Kit. The chain couples TRBV5-6 to TRBJ1-2; confidence is insufficient to name the D gene. The receptor was isolated from a woman aged 45-65 years in good health and CMV-seropositive. Material for sequencing was PBMCs. The CDR3 reads as follows: CASSLGRNYGYTF. The bases read TGTGCCAGCAGCTTGGGCAGAAACTATGGCTACACCTTC.